This T cell receptor beta chain was recovered during a study of blood T cell repertoires in COVID-19. Across the study: PBMCs, B-cell-depleted T cells, or T cells were the source of the cDNA or gDNA that made up the material.

Assay: immunoSEQ multiplex PCR; the TCRdb copy retains only in-frame clones and omits some. The table lists around 270,000 clones, approximately 84% of them singletons. The origin of this receptor is a person between 65 and 79 years old with COVID-19, enrolled during active disease. Sequences were obtained from peripheral blood.

The CDR3, as DNA: TGCAGCGTCTTAATCCAGGGCGACGGTGGCTACACCTTC. Encoded protein: CSVLIQGDGGYTF. The V and J genes are TRBV29-1 and TRBJ1-2, with a possible D match to TRBD1 (5 bases). Germline V gene lookup returns CDR1 SQVTM and CDR2 ANQGSEA. The CDR3 is 13 amino acids. V was pared by 6 bases and J by 7 bases, with 18 bases between. Combining the CDR3 with reference TRBV29-1 and TRBJ1-2 gives the whole variable domain SAVISQKPSRDICQRGTSLTIQCQVDSQVTMMFWYRQQPGQSLTLIATANQGSEATYESGFVIDKFPISRPNLTFSTLTVSNMSPEDSSIYLCSVLIQGDGGYTFGSGTRLTVV.